This TCR beta chain was sequenced in a study of blood T cells in healthy people across ages. This clonotype was observed at least ten times. The antigen remains unidentified. The germline gives CDR1 MNHNS, CDR2 SASEGT. This CDR3 has 15 amino acids. After removal of 8 bases from V and 3 bases from J, the junction contained 13 bases not matched to a gene. Extraction of total RNA produced a minimum of 5 micrograms from each sample. Overall study results and limits: The CMV status of each donor remained undetermined, and this could have confounded shifts in expanded clonotypes. Researchers judged that diversity estimates from one million T cells fell short of true values.

A sample-barcoded 5' primer and a J-beta primer mix were used in a second PCR of roughly 7 to 12 cycles. One entry per CDR3 protein results from TCRdb running MiXCR on the 5' RACE reads. The data show hundreds of thousands of distinct CDR3 sequences, more than 25% seen once. Sequencing was done on a sample of blood. The chain employs TRBV6-1 and TRBJ2-7; TRBD1 matches at 7 bases. The source of this sequence is a woman aged 80 or over in good health. The CDR3, as DNA: TGTGCCAGCTCGCAACAGGGGCTGGGGGTCTACGAGCAGTACTTC. This encodes CASSQQGLGVYEQYF.